This T cell receptor (beta chain) derives from a study of T cell repertoires in cytomegalovirus infection. Via MiXCR, TCRdb re-called the reads, giving one row per CDR3 protein. The sample yields approximately 910,000 distinct CDR3 sequences, 30% to 40% seen once. Regarding this clonotype: Antigen: not known.

The V gene lost 4 bases and the J gene lost 4 bases, with 9 bases spanning the gap. The length of the CDR3 is 13 residues. Germline lookup yields CDR1 LGHNA and CDR2 YNFKEQ. This sequence was found in a human donor in good health (CMV status not recorded). Some clones in this sample may be carry-over from other donors' samples. The V call is TRBV4-2, the J call TRBJ2-3; D is uncertain. This sample comprised cultured CD8+ T cells from PBMCs, obtained from culture after CMV antigen stimulation. For the CDR3, the DNA is TGTGCCAGCAGCCCCTCGGCCCCAGATACGCAGTATTTT. Its translation is CASSPSAPDTQYF.